This record looks at one T cell receptor beta chain sequence and its context. Its specificity is unknown. Sequenced by immunoSEQ multiplex PCR; TCRdb stores in-frame clones only, minus some. This sample has more than 900,000 clones, with approximately 80% found just once. The data derive from a study of shared clonotypes between healthy human individuals. Whole-study context: Researchers assigned three CD4 naive, three CD4 memory, two CD8 naive and one CD8 memory plate to each donor. Overall study findings and caveats: Larger richness was generally estimated for naive than memory subsets.

CDR3 length equals 17 residues. Germline CDR1 reads SEHNR; CDR2 reads FQNEAQ (reference sequence). J lost 9 bases, V lost 1 base, and 13 bases had no gene match. The sample consisted of memory CD4+ T cells from PBMCs. Subset described: CD45RA-negative fraction. The TCR originated in a man aged 18 to 30 in good health. Some clones in this sample may be carry-over from other donors' samples. The rearrangement uses TRBV7-9 and TRBJ2-3; the match to TRBD2 covers 10 bases. The CDR3 nucleotides read TGTGCCAGCAGCTTAGAGGGGAGCGGGAGGGGCTTTCGGACGCAGTATTTT. Translating gives CASSLEGSGRGFRTQYF.